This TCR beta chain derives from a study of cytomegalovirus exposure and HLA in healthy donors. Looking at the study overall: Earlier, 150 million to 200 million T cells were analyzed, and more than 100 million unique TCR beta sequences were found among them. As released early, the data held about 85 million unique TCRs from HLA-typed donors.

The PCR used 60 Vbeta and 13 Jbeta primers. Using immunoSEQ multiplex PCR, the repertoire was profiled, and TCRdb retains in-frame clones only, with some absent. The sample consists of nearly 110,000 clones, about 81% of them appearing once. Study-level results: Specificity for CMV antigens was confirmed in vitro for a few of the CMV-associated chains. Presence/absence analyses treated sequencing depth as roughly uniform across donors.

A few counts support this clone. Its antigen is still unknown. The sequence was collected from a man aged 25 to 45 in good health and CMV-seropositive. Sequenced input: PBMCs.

The CDR3 nucleotides are TGTGCCAGCAGTTACGGCCGGGGGAACACTGAAGCTTTCTTT. Translated: CASSYGRGNTEAFF. The chain has TRBV6-6 and TRBJ1-1; D is uncertain. Germline CDR1 MNHNY, CDR2 SVGAGI (reference sequence). With 2 bases removed from V and 1 base from J, the gap between germline ends came to 8 bases. The CDR3 consists of 14 residues.